This entry describes one T cell receptor beta chain. Its antigen is still unknown. This entry comes from a study of cytomegalovirus exposure and HLA in healthy donors. Whole-study results and caveats: TCR beta chains numbering some 160 were designated cytomegalovirus-associated. Reports described diagnosis of cytomegalovirus status by the classifier as highly specific and sensitive.

Germline V lookup: CDR1 MDHEN, CDR2 SYDVKM. Trimming stripped 7 bases from V and 7 bases from J, with 13 bases between. The CDR3 contains 12 residues. Assay used: immunoSEQ multiplex PCR; TCRdb lists only in-frame clones, some missing. The sample lists around 200,000 clones, about 90% occurring once. The chain joins TRBV28 to TRBJ1-1, with D uncertain. The specimen sequenced was PBMCs. The receptor was isolated from a woman aged 18-29 years in good health and CMV-seronegative. In DNA form, the CDR3 reads TGTGCCAGCAAGGTAATCGGAGATGAAGCTTTCTTT. Its protein is CASKVIGDEAFF.